This T cell receptor (beta chain) was sequenced for a study of long-term antiretroviral therapy in people with HIV. At the survey level, the v3.0 immunoSEQ assay was run. Profiled with immunoSEQ multiplex PCR; TCRdb holds only in-frame clones, not every one. Of approximately 30,000 clones listed, 70% to 90% were seen once; the top ten hold less than 6%. Germline V CDR1 and CDR2: LNHDA, SQIVND (reference sequence). V shed 1 base, J shed 1 base, and the junction held 2 bases outside the gene matches. This CDR3 comprises 15 residues. Sequenced material: unsorted PBMCs, taken 0.8 years after starting antiretroviral therapy. The TCR originated in a woman under 40 with HIV. The J gene is TRBJ2-5, the V gene TRBV19, with 8 bases matching TRBD2. CDR3 bases: TGTGCCAGTAGTATAGGAGCGGGGGCCCAAGAGACCCAGTACTTC. Translation gives CASSIGAGAQETQYF.